A single sample is the source of the 9 T cell receptor beta chains below, sequenced in a study of shared clonotypes between healthy human individuals. Method: immunoSEQ multiplex PCR; TCRdb's copy keeps in-frame clones and lacks some. The data hold about 800,000 clones, with roughly 96% observed a single time. Only CD45RO-negative cells positively selected for CCR7 counted as naive CD8 cells, so terminally differentiated effector memory CD45RA+ cells were excluded. The sample taken for sequencing was naive CD8+ T cells sorted from blood. The receptors derive from a man under 40 in good health.

The genes are TRBV7-3 and TRBJ2-7; 8 positions agree with TRBD1. The CDR3 is made up of 13 amino acids. The germline V gene has CDR1 SGHTA and CDR2 FQGTGA. The CDR3 DNA reads as TGTGCGTCGGGACAGGATAACTCCTACGAGCAGTACTTC. The encoded protein is CASGQDNSYEQYF.

This clone has a single count. The chain recombines TRBV6-1 with TRBJ1-4; 8 nucleotides match TRBD1. Germline V gene sequence: CDR1 MNHNS, CDR2 SASEGT. V shed 2 bases and J 6 bases; nucleotides not matched to a gene: 17. This CDR3 has 19 residues. The CDR3 DNA reads TGTGCCAGCAGTGAACCGTTCGGTACCATGCAGGGGGCACATGAAAAACTGTTTTTT. As protein: CASSEPFGTMQGAHEKLFF.

The chain is built from TRBV7-8 and TRBJ2-7; D tentatively fits TRBD1 or TRBD2 (5 bases each). Germline loops: CDR1 SGHVS, CDR2 FQNEAQ. Deletions cut 5 bases from V and 1 base from J, with 9 bases between. This CDR3 region has 13 residues. The CDR3 is CASSKRGSYEQYF. In DNA form, the CDR3 reads TGTGCCAGCAGCAAGAGGGGTTCCTACGAGCAGTACTTC.

V gene TRBV28 combines with J gene TRBJ2-7, with 9 bases fitting TRBD2. V dropped 6 bases and J dropped 5; count of bases not matched to a gene: 11. The germline V gene has CDR1 MDHEN and CDR2 SYDVKM. The CDR3 loop spans 15 amino acids. The CDR3 sequence is CASRPQGLALNEQYF. As DNA, the CDR3 is TGTGCCAGCAGACCTCAGGGACTAGCATTGAACGAGCAGTACTTC.

The V and J genes are TRBV11-2 and TRBJ2-3; possibly TRBD2 for D (5 bases). The CDR3 extends over 15 amino acids. Germline lookup yields CDR1 SGHAT and CDR2 FQNNGV. With 1 base removed from V and 0 bases from J, the gap between germline ends came to 8 bases. The CDR3 coding sequence is TGTGCCAGCAGCTTAGCGGGAACCAGCACAGATACGCAGTATTTT. Its protein is CASSLAGTSTDTQYF.

The J gene is TRBJ2-7, the V gene TRBV7-6; D perhaps matches TRBD2 (6 bases). This CDR3 is 16 amino acids long. Trimming pared 5 bases from V and 0 bases from J, leaving 17 bases between. Germline V gene data show CDR1 as SGHVS and CDR2 as FNYEAQ. Here the CDR3 reads CASSLKGHGSSYEQYF. Written as DNA, the CDR3 is TGTGCCAGCAGCCTAAAAGGACACGGGAGCTCCTACGAGCAGTACTTC.

This chain connects TRBV5-1 to TRBJ1-1, with D possibly TRBD1 on 6 matching bases. The CDR3 covers 15 residues. V was cut by 4 bases and J by 4 bases, with 17 bases left in between. Germline V gene sequence: CDR1 SGHRS, CDR2 YFSETQ. CDR3 bases: TGCGCCAGCAGCCTCACAGGGACGGGGATCACTGAAGCTTTCTTT. Translated: CASSLTGTGITEAFF.

This clone was picked up a small number of times. The chain links TRBV27 to TRBJ2-7; possibly TRBD2 for D (5 bases). This CDR3 has 12 residues. Looked up from germline, CDR1 is MNHEY and CDR2 is SMNVEV (reference sequence). Trimming removed 4 bases at V and 5 bases at J, with 9 bases between. CDR3 region: CASSSRSDEQYF. CDR3 sequence (DNA): TGTGCCAGCAGTTCCCGTAGCGACGAGCAGTACTTC.

This chain connects TRBV28 to TRBJ2-7, with 7 nucleotides matching TRBD1. Germline CDR1 and CDR2: MDHEN and SYDVKM. V shed 3 bases, J shed 0 bases, and the junction held 5 bases outside the gene matches. The CDR3 sequence is 15 residues long. The CDR3 nucleotides read TGTGCCAGCAGTTTGGACAGGCAGAGCTCCTACGAGCAGTACTTC. This encodes CASSLDRQSSYEQYF.